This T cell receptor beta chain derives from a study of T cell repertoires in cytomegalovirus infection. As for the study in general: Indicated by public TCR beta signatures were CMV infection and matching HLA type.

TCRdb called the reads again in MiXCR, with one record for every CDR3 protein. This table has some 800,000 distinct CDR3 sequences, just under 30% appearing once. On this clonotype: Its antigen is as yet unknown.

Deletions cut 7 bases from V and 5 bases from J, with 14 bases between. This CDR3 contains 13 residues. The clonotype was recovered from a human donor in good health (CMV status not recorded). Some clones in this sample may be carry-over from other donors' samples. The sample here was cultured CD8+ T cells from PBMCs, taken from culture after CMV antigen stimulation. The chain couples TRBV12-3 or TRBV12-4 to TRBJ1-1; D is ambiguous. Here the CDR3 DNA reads TGTGCCAGCACCCGTGGTCGCCGAACTGAAGCTTTCTTT. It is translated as CASTRGRRTEAFF.